The 31 T cell receptor beta chains below come from one sample, sequenced in a study of blood T cell repertoires in COVID-19. Profiled with immunoSEQ multiplex PCR; TCRdb holds only in-frame clones, not every one. The sample includes 100,000 to 150,000 clones, about 83% of them seen just once. Sequencing input: peripheral blood. These receptors came from a man in his 60s with acute or convalescent COVID-19.

As regards this clone: At one end, the junction sequence differs from germline, possibly due to a read error. The chain combines TRBV5-1 with TRBJ2-5, with D perhaps matching TRBD2 (6 bases). Germline V gene sequence: CDR1 SGHRS, CDR2 YFSETQ. This CDR3 is 16 amino acids long. The CDR3 DNA reads TGCGCCAGCAGCTGGTATTCGCCCGGGACTCAGGCGGACCAGCACTTC. It is translated as CASSWYSPGTQADQHF.

This chain joins TRBV2 and TRBJ1-5, with TRBD1 identical over 9 bases. CDR1 and CDR2 (germline): SNHLY, FYNNEI. CDR3 length: 15 residues. The V segment lost 8 bases and the J segment 6 bases; nucleotides outside the gene matches: 11. The CDR3 is CASRGQGKSRQPQHF. DNA for the CDR3: TGTGCCAGCCGGGGACAGGGTAAGTCGCGTCAGCCCCAGCATTTT.

This clone was recorded only once. This chain joins TRBV5-3 and TRBJ1-1; a possible D gene is TRBD1 (5 bases). TRBV5-3 is an ORF for which the function is uncertain. Deletions cut 2 bases from V and 9 bases from J, with 14 bases between. This CDR3 has 13 amino acids. DNA for the CDR3: TGTGCCAGAAGCTTCAGGGTAGAGTGCCAAGCTTTCTTT. Protein: CARSFRVECQAFF.

The chain is built from TRBV9 and TRBJ1-6; 9 bases are shared with TRBD1. The germline V gene has CDR1 SGDLS and CDR2 YYNGEE. Germline trimming cut 2 bases from V and 9 bases from J; bases unmatched to any gene: 9. CDR3 length: 16 residues. The DNA of the CDR3 is TGTGCCAGCAGCGTCCTACCGGGACAGGGAAGTTCACCCCTCCACTTT. This codes for CASSVLPGQGSSPLHF.

The chain links TRBV11-1 to TRBJ2-5; weak D call: TRBD2 (7 bases). The CDR3 runs to 13 residues. V was cut by 5 bases and J by 4 bases, with 11 bases left in between. Germline CDR1 is SGHAT and CDR2 is FQDESV (reference sequence). The CDR3: CASSRGAGETQYF. The CDR3 nucleotides read TGTGCCAGCAGCCGGGGGGCCGGAGAGACCCAGTACTTC.

This clone has just one count. The genes are TRBV7-6 and TRBJ1-2; D call uncertain. Germline V gene data show CDR1 as SGHVS and CDR2 as FNYEAQ. The CDR3 covers 14 residues. Trimming shortened V by 5 bases and J by 4 bases, and 14 bases separated the two germline ends. The CDR3 is CASSLGRGPYGYTF. CDR3 bases: TGTGCCAGCAGCCTAGGACGGGGTCCCTATGGCTACACCTTC.

The V gene is TRBV6-5, the J gene TRBJ2-7; weak D call: TRBD1 (7 bases). CDR1 and CDR2 from the germline V gene are MNHEY and SVGAGI. Trimming removed 2 bases from V and 5 bases from J, with 16 bases in between. This CDR3 has 15 residues. The CDR3, as DNA: TGTGCCAGCAGTTACATGCCAGGGGGGTTCGACGAGCAGTACTTC. This sequence encodes CASSYMPGGFDEQYF.

This chain links TRBV28 with TRBJ1-5; TRBD1 matches at 8 bases. Germline assignment: CDR1 MDHEN and CDR2 SYDVKM. J lost 11 bases, V lost 6 bases, and 12 bases had no gene match. This CDR3 is built from 14 residues. Written as DNA, the CDR3 is TGTGCCAGCAGGACGACAGGGGTCGGCGTGGCCCAGCATTTT. Translated, it gives CASRTTGVGVAQHF.

This chain joins TRBV19 and TRBJ2-7; TRBD2 agrees at 11 bases. The CDR3 length is 20 residues. CDR1 and CDR2 (germline): LNHDA, SQIVND (reference sequence). The junction had 20 bases not matched to a gene; V was cut back by 1 base and J by 6 bases. The CDR3: CASSIVKLRGELAGVGEQYF. The CDR3 DNA is TGTGCCAGTAGTATAGTAAAGTTGAGAGGTGAACTAGCGGGAGTAGGCGAGCAGTACTTC.

The rearrangement uses TRBV7-8 and TRBJ2-5, with 7 bases aligning to TRBD2. The CDR3 totals 14 residues. V lost 2 bases to trimming and J lost 9 bases; unmatched junction nucleotides: 9. CDR1 is SGHVS and CDR2 is FQNEAQ in the germline V gene. The CDR3 region has the DNA TGTGCCAGCAGCTTAAGGCAGGCTGGGGGGGCCCAGTACTTC. It yields the protein CASSLRQAGGAQYF.

The gene calls are TRBV20-1 and TRBJ1-5; D gene ambiguous. Germline CDR1 and CDR2: DFQATT and SNEGSKA (reference sequence). The CDR3 is 13 amino acids. Trimming left V 5 bases short and J 3 bases short, with 11 bases between. The CDR3 DNA reads TGCAGTGCTGGTGACGGGAACAATCAGCCCCAGCATTTT. This translates into CSAGDGNNQPQHF.

CDR3: CASSRTGGNQPQHF. In DNA form, the CDR3 reads TGTGCCAGCAGCCGGACAGGGGGAAATCAGCCCCAGCATTTT. The rearrangement joins TRBV7-3 to TRBJ1-5, with 10 bases fitting TRBD1. The V gene end was trimmed by 5 bases and the J gene end by 4 bases; junction bases not matched to a gene: 2. CDR1 and CDR2 from the germline V gene are SGHTA and FQGTGA. The length of the CDR3 is 14 residues. Filled out from reference TRBV7-3 and TRBJ1-5, the complete variable domain reads GAGVSQTPSNKVTEKGKYVELRCDPISGHTALYWYRQSLGQGPEFLIYFQGTGAADDSGLPNDRFFAVRPEGSVSTLKIQRTERGDSAVYLCASSRTGGNQPQHFGDGTRLSIL.

This chain links TRBV5-1 with TRBJ2-3; D uncertain. The length of the CDR3 is 13 residues. The V and J ends lost 9 bases and 1 base respectively, with 12 bases between them. Germline V gene data show CDR1 as SGHRS and CDR2 as YFSETQ. In nucleotides, the CDR3 is TGCGCCACCAAAACTCAGGGCACAGATACGCAGTATTTT. Protein product: CATKTQGTDTQYF.

J is TRBJ2-7 and V is TRBV3-1 (or the pseudogene TRBV3-2); D might be TRBD1 (6 bases). Trimming cost V 6 bases and J 6 bases, with 21 bases left between them. Germline CDR1 is LGHDT and CDR2 is YNNKEL (reference sequence). CDR3 length: 15 amino acids. The CDR3 is CASREAPGVGFEQYF. CDR3 DNA sequence: TGTGCCAGCAGAGAGGCTCCAGGGGTGGGGTTCGAGCAGTACTTC.

The J gene is TRBJ1-1, the V gene TRBV29-1; 8 bases fit TRBD1. With 7 bases clipped from V and 10 bases from J, the junction kept 11 bases outside the gene matches. Per germline, CDR1 SQVTM and CDR2 ANQGSEA. CDR3 length: 12 residues. The CDR3 DNA reads as TGCAGCGGGGCCCCGGGACAGGAGGTAGCTTTCTTT. Its protein is CSGAPGQEVAFF.

V gene TRBV6-6 combines with J gene TRBJ1-6, with D tentatively TRBD1 (6 bases). Germline values: CDR1 MNHNY, CDR2 SVGAGI (reference sequence). With 5 bases removed from V and 9 bases from J, the gap between germline ends came to 17 bases. The CDR3 totals 15 residues. CDR3 amino acids: CASSPQDRIGSPLHF. The CDR3 DNA is TGTGCCAGCAGTCCACAGGACAGAATAGGTTCACCCCTCCACTTT.

V usage is TRBV28 and J usage is TRBJ2-4; the match to TRBD1 covers 12 bases. J was trimmed by 6 bases and V by 11 bases; bases with no gene match: 20. CDR3 length: 18 amino acids. The germline V gene encodes CDR1 MDHEN and CDR2 SYDVKM. The CDR3 here is CAVQDWDRGLAGGNIQYF. CDR3 coding DNA: TGTGCCGTGCAAGATTGGGACAGGGGGCTCGCCGGGGGAAACATTCAGTACTTC.

The rearrangement joins TRBV24-1 to TRBJ1-2, with 7 bases aligning to TRBD1. Germline CDR1 KGHDR, CDR2 SFDVKD. CDR3 length equals 17 residues. The J segment lost 1 base and the V segment lost 5 bases, leaving 12 bases of the junction unmatched. CDR3 sequence: CATSAPGQDGVNYGYTF. For the CDR3, the DNA is TGTGCCACCAGTGCCCCCGGACAGGATGGGGTTAACTATGGCTACACCTTC.

This clone was recorded many times. The chain joins TRBV2 to TRBJ1-6, with 7 bases aligning to TRBD1. The germline gives CDR1 SNHLY, CDR2 FYNNEI. The CDR3 consists of 15 residues. V was pared by 7 bases and J by 7 bases, with 10 bases of the junction left unmatched. In DNA, the CDR3 is TGTGCCAGCACCGAGGGGGCAGGGGTGAATTCACCCCTCCACTTT. Protein: CASTEGAGVNSPLHF.

The chain is built from TRBV19 and TRBJ2-1; D remains ambiguous. Germline V CDR1 and CDR2: LNHDA, SQIVND (reference sequence). The CDR3 has 15 residues. The V end lost 7 bases, the J end lost 5 bases, and 18 bases lay between the germline ends. The CDR3 sequence: CASTPRQRPDNEQFF. CDR3 DNA sequence: TGTGCCAGTACCCCCCGGCAGCGCCCAGACAATGAGCAGTTCTTC.

This chain uses TRBV28 with TRBJ2-1, with 8 bases lining up with TRBD1. The germline gives CDR1 MDHEN, CDR2 SYDVKM. CDR3 length: 15 amino acids. The J segment lost 3 bases and the V segment lost 6 bases, leaving 7 bases of the junction unmatched. CDR3 region: CASRGKGQGYNEQFF. The CDR3 coding sequence is TGTGCCAGCAGGGGAAAAGGACAGGGCTACAATGAGCAGTTCTTC.

This clone was seen only once. The rearrangement uses TRBV7-4 and TRBJ2-7, with 8 bases aligning to TRBD2. The germline V gene has CDR1 SGHVT and CDR2 SQSDAQ. V dropped 2 bases and J dropped 0; count of bases not matched to a gene: 21. CDR3 length equals 21 residues. CDR3 coding DNA: TGTGCCAGCAGCTTATGGACTAGCTTAGAGCCGTTCCCCTCCCTCTCCTACGAGCAGTACTTC. Encoded protein: CASSLWTSLEPFPSLSYEQYF.

This clone was observed once. The chain uses TRBV5-1 and TRBJ2-1; TRBD2 aligns across 8 bases. This CDR3 spans 15 amino acids. Germline CDR1 reads SGHRS; CDR2 reads YFSETQ. The trim removed 2 bases at V and 0 bases at J, leaving 1 base unmatched. DNA for the CDR3: TGCGCCAGCAGCTTTAGCGGGGACTCCTACAATGAGCAGTTCTTC. Its protein is CASSFSGDSYNEQFF. The whole variable domain, remainder taken from reference TRBV5-1 and TRBJ2-1, is KAGVTQTPRYLIKTRGQQVTLSCSPISGHRSVSWYQQTPGQGLQFLFEYFSETQRNKGNFPGRFSGRQFSNSRSEMNVSTLELGDSALYLCASSFSGDSYNEQFFGPGTRLTVL.

The genes are TRBV7-2 and TRBJ2-7; D possibly corresponds to TRBD2 (5 bases). CDR1 SGHTA and CDR2 FQGNSA come from the germline V gene. This CDR3 has 15 residues. The germline V and J ends were trimmed by 1 base and 3 bases, with 13 bases remaining between them. For the CDR3, the DNA is TGTGCCAGCAGCTTAGGAGGGAGCATGGACTACGAGCAGTACTTC. This gives the protein CASSLGGSMDYEQYF.

This sequence joins TRBV5-1 and TRBJ2-2; D is unresolved. Between the trimmed V and J ends, which lost 0 bases and 5 bases, there was a span of 11 bases. Germline CDR1 SGHRS, CDR2 YFSETQ. The CDR3 length is 15 residues. CDR3 amino acids: CASSLGDSWTGELFF. DNA of the CDR3: TGCGCCAGCAGCTTGGGAGATAGCTGGACCGGGGAGCTGTTTTTT.

The V gene is TRBV9, the J gene TRBJ2-3; 7 bases agree with TRBD2. With 4 bases clipped from V and 0 bases from J, the junction kept 14 bases outside the gene matches. The CDR3 consists of 18 residues. CDR1 is SGDLS and CDR2 is YYNGEE in the germline V gene. CDR3 DNA: TGTGCCAGCAGCCCCTGGGGGGGTGAAGGACTTAGCACAGATACGCAGTATTTT. This codes for CASSPWGGEGLSTDTQYF.

The V call is TRBV10-1, the J call TRBJ2-3; 8 bases agree with TRBD1. This CDR3 spans 13 amino acids. The V gene end was trimmed by 6 bases and the J gene end by 7 bases; junction bases not matched to a gene: 6. Germline-derived CDR1 and CDR2 are WNHNN and SYGVQD (reference sequence). The CDR3 DNA sequence: TGCGCCAGCAGCGGGACAGGCGGATATACGCAGTATTTT. Translated, it gives CASSGTGGYTQYF.

The chain combines TRBV7-9 with TRBJ1-4, with 7 bases identical to TRBD1. The CDR3 contains 17 residues. In germline, CDR1 is SEHNR, CDR2 FQNEAQ (reference sequence). After removal of 4 bases from V and 7 bases from J, the junction contained 15 bases not matched to a gene. This CDR3 is CASSSGQPTVRGEKLFF. In DNA form, the CDR3 reads TGTGCCAGCAGCTCGGGACAGCCGACCGTAAGGGGTGAAAAACTGTTTTTT. Filled out from reference TRBV7-9 and TRBJ1-4, the complete variable domain reads DTGVSQNPRHKITKRGQNVTFRCDPISEHNRLYWYRQTLGQGPEFLTYFQNEAQLEKSRLLSDRFSAERPKGSFSTLEIQRTEQGDSAMYLCASSSGQPTVRGEKLFFGSGTQLSVL.

The chain couples TRBV10-2 to TRBJ1-5; D gene unclear. The V end was cut by 2 bases, the J end by 6 bases, with 11 bases between. The CDR3 extends over 14 amino acids. Germline V lookup: CDR1 WSHSY, CDR2 SAAADI. The chain's CDR3 is CASSEGGGPQPQHF. As DNA, the CDR3 is TGCGCCAGCAGTGAGGGAGGAGGGCCTCAGCCCCAGCATTTT.

This chain joins TRBV6-5 and TRBJ1-4, with 8 bases matching TRBD1. With 5 bases clipped from V and 7 bases from J, the junction kept 6 bases outside the gene matches. The CDR3 runs 14 residues. CDR1 is MNHEY, CDR2 SVGAGI, per germline. The CDR3: CASSKQGEGEKLFF. DNA for the CDR3: TGTGCCAGCAGTAAACAGGGGGAAGGTGAAAAACTGTTTTTT.

J is TRBJ1-2 and V is TRBV3-1 (or the pseudogene TRBV3-2), with 9 positions matching TRBD1. In germline, CDR1 is LGHDT, CDR2 YNNKEL (reference sequence). The CDR3 contains 15 residues. Trimming cost V 4 bases and J 3 bases; bases outside gene matches: 6. CDR3 sequence: CASSPGQGHDYGYTF. In nucleotides, the CDR3 is TGTGCCAGCAGCCCCGGACAGGGGCATGACTATGGCTACACCTTC.